A single T cell receptor (beta chain) is shown here with its context. The sample originates from a study of kidney transplant recipient with SARS-CoV-2 infection. Each CDR3 protein gets one entry after TCRdb re-called the reads with MiXCR. Of some 220,000 distinct CDR3 sequences in the sample, about 30% were seen once. The CDR3 extends over 17 amino acids. The V gene's germline CDR1 is MNHNS and CDR2 SASEGT. V shed 1 base, J shed 2 bases, and the junction held 5 bases outside the gene matches. The sample consisted of a blood sample, taken at baseline and around day 120 from a kidney transplant recipient. This sequence was found in a male patient in his thirties who had COVID-19 and was a kidney transplant recipient. Some T cells may be transferred from the graft donor. V usage is TRBV6-1 and J usage is TRBJ2-1; 10 bases fit TRBD2. CDR3 protein: CASSEGASGGPYNEQFF. For the CDR3, the DNA is TGTGCCAGCAGTGAAGGGGCTAGCGGGGGTCCCTACAATGAGCAGTTCTTC.